The clone carrying this T cell receptor (beta chain) was counted ten times or more. Its antigen is undetermined. The CDR3 runs to 16 residues. Germline V gene sequence: CDR1 SGHTA, CDR2 FQGTGA. The V end was cut by 6 bases, the J end by 5 bases, with 22 bases between. Amplification targeted TCR beta CDR3 regions from RNA transcripts. Using the HTBI primer set, a first-round RT-PCR was run on the TCR CDR3. TCRdb reprocessed the multiplex PCR reads with MiXCR, giving one entry per CDR3 protein. Of 690,000 or so distinct CDR3 sequences listed, roughly a sixth are singletons. This specimen belongs to a study of T cells in Graves' hyperthyroidism and ophthalmopathy. Regarding the study as a whole: Ophthalmopathy and stable hyperthyroidism were separated by a 13 V-J model.

This sequence joins TRBV7-3 and TRBJ1-1, with no clear D. The clonotype was recovered from a woman aged 50 to 60 with Graves' hyperthyroidism that later progressed to Graves' ophthalmopathy. What was sequenced was blood. The CDR3 region is CASSPSTPQLGTEAFF. CDR3 DNA: TGTGCCAGCAGTCCGTCGACCCCCCAGTTGGGGACTGAAGCTTTCTTT.